The T cell receptor (beta chain) under discussion was sequenced for a study of T cells in Graves' hyperthyroidism and ophthalmopathy (dated by TCRdb to 2018 to 2020). For context, the study as a whole: A discovery cohort of around 98 patients, about 40 with Graves' ophthalmopathy and approximately 60 with stable Graves' hyperthyroidism, was used to find distinguishing TCR V-J signatures. Prospective prediction of ophthalmopathy was tested in an independent validation cohort of fewer than 20 hyperthyroidism patients and 17 patients who later progressed to ophthalmopathy. For training and testing, the 100 or so patients in the discovery cohort were randomly divided in a 7:3 ratio. Thyroid tissue and blood T-cell repertoires from six Graves' hyperthyroidism patients were also compared in the study. After sampling, hyperthyroidism patients received methimazole starting at 30 mg daily, and ophthalmopathy patients received high-dose intravenous methylprednisolone. According to the paper, TCR Vbeta CDR3 sequencing was carried out on some 140 peripheral blood samples, which came from some 41 ophthalmopathy, under 80 hyperthyroidism and some 17 progressor patients. General study outcomes and caveats: A model built on a 13 V-J signature distinguished ophthalmopathy from stable hyperthyroidism, reaching 87.88% sensitivity and around 81% specificity in cross-validation and 80%/75% in testing. No statistical method was used to fix the sample size in advance, and group allocation was not hidden from the investigators. During validation, the model predicted progression to ophthalmopathy a median of approximately 6 months ahead of onset, with roughly 65% sensitivity and more than 72% specificity. Most expanded thyroid clonotypes (frequency above 0.001) were also found in blood, which suggests that blood repertoires may mirror thyroid immune responses.

The TCR beta CDR3 regions were amplified from RNA transcripts. The first round of RT-PCR for the TCR CDR3 was performed with the HTBI primer set and the Qiagen OneStep RT-PCR kit. Libraries were constructed in a second round of multiplex PCR, after which size selection and purification were performed. Paired-end sequencing of the libraries was performed with 100 bp reads on an Illumina HiSeq2000. Per the source publication's procedure: SOAPnuke was used to process the raw data, throwing out any read that contained adapters or uncalled bases, had a mean Phred below 15, or lacked an exact constant-primer or identifier match. COPE v1.2.5 was used to merge the high-quality paired reads, and each unique nucleotide sequence was defined as a clonotype. MiTCR v1.1 was used to align the clonotypes against IMGT TRBV, TRBD and TRBJ reference segments. The analysis was restricted to V-J combinations with a frequency above 0.0001, which together covered 98% to 99.2% of the repertoires. The TCS score was defined as F50 (clonal expansion) divided by E x V (chaos), with BLOSUM62-based TCRdist calculated between CDR3 peptides within each V-J. Welch's t-statistics and random forest reduced roughly 530 V-J features to 13, which were used in a naive Bayes classifier (R e1071). The similarity between thyroid and blood repertoires was quantified using the Morisita-Horn index. TCRdb handled the public reads itself, with Q25 trimming in fastp and clone calling in MiXCR, and kept productive beta chains. Rows with one shared CDR3 protein collapse into an entry with the most common genes and DNA. TCRdb, not the authors, supplied the V and J calls. The sample data list more than 500,000 distinct CDR3 sequences, and about 45% of these were observed just once. Roughly 20% of the sample is taken by the ten largest.

The CDR3 runs 14 amino acids, cysteine and phenylalanine included. Just CDR3 DNA is preserved here, 42 bases in frame from base 1. Trimming removed 0 bases from V and 8 bases from J, leaving 10 bases between the germline ends. The germline V gene (reference sequence) gives CDR1 as LNHDA and CDR2 as SQIVND. The table lists this clonotype with a few counts. Its antigen remains undetermined. No base quality information exists; no much larger clone differs at one position. The study excluded patients with uncontrolled infections, other autoimmune diseases, pregnancy or lactation. Diagnoses were based on clinical symptoms, serum thyroxine and TRAb, thyroid ultrasound and orbital computed tomography. Total RNA was extracted with Trizol reagent, and quality was checked on an Agilent 2100 Bioanalyzer.

The sequenced material came from peripheral blood or thyroid tissue (not recorded which). The receptor comes from an adult woman with Graves' disease, either hyperthyroidism or ophthalmopathy (not recorded which). This sequence uses TRBV19 and TRBJ2-2; no D segment can be confidently identified. The CDR3 region has the sequence CASSIDKGTGELFF. In nucleotide form, the sequence is TGTGCCAGTAGTATAGATAAGGGTACTGGGGAGCTGTTTTTT.